This T cell receptor (beta chain) was documented in a study of T cells in Graves' hyperthyroidism and ophthalmopathy. Findings of the study overall: Ophthalmopathy stood apart from stable hyperthyroidism in a 13 V-J model.

TCR beta CDR3 regions were amplified from RNA transcripts. TCR CDR3 underwent first-round RT-PCR with the HTBI primer set. TCRdb reanalysed the multiplex PCR reads using MiXCR and keeps one entry per CDR3 protein. Here the sample spans hundreds of thousands of distinct CDR3 sequences, 12% to 15% being singletons. Note on this clonotype: The antigen remains unidentified.

Germline assignment: CDR1 LGHDT and CDR2 YNNKEL (reference sequence). The CDR3 extends over 16 amino acids. The V end lost 4 bases, the J end lost 3 bases, and 18 bases lay between the germline ends. The TCR sequence derives from a woman between 18 and 30 years old with Graves' hyperthyroidism. The chain recombines TRBV3-1 with TRBJ1-1; TRBD1 is a possible D gene (5 bases). Sample: blood. The CDR3 protein is CASSRGYYDRYTEAFF. In nucleotides, the CDR3 is TGTGCCAGCAGCCGGGGGTATTATGACCGTTACACTGAAGCTTTCTTT.